The TCR beta chain described here comes from a study of blood T cell repertoires in COVID-19. For the study at large: COVID-19 samples from acute and convalescent phases originated in the United States, Italy and Spain.

Only in-frame clones appear in the TCRdb table, and some are missing; sequencing was by immunoSEQ multiplex PCR. The sample contains roughly 250,000 clones, 80% to 85% of which appear only once. V shed 1 base and J 1 base; nucleotides not matched to a gene: 5. Germline loops: CDR1 KGHSH, CDR2 LQKENI. The CDR3 spans 17 residues. The source of this sequence is a woman aged 60 to 75 with active or convalescent COVID-19. The chain joins TRBV18 to TRBJ1-4; 8 nucleotides agree with TRBD1. The material sequenced was peripheral blood. CDR3: CASSPLQGAGTNEKLFF. CDR3 nucleotide sequence: TGTGCCAGCTCACCACTCCAGGGGGCAGGAACTAATGAAAAACTGTTTTTT. The variable domain in full, with the rest retrieved from reference TRBV18 and TRBJ1-4, is NAGVMQNPRHLVRRRGQEARLRCSPMKGHSHVYWYRQLPEEGLKFMVYLQKENIIDESGMPKERFSAEFPKEGPSILRIQQVVRGDSAAYFCASSPLQGAGTNEKLFFGSGTQLSVL.